This T cell receptor (beta chain) is drawn from a study of cytomegalovirus exposure and HLA in healthy donors. Study observations and caveats: Previous analysis showed most TCR beta V segments were productive about 87% or about 30% of the time.

PCR was performed using 60 Vbeta and 13 Jbeta primers. The table came from immunoSEQ multiplex PCR; TCRdb's copy has only in-frame clones and leaves some out. This table has 140,000 to 150,000 clones, around a tenth appearing once. This clone was observed a handful of times. Its cognate antigen is unknown. Germline V gene sequence: CDR1 MDHEN, CDR2 SYDVKM. The CDR3 is 13 residues long. V was shortened by 6 bases and J by 2 bases, with 10 bases between the two germline ends. The source of this sequence is a male donor in good health and CMV-seronegative. The sequencing input was PBMCs. The chain recombines TRBV28 with TRBJ1-2, with D perhaps TRBD1 (5 bases). DNA for the CDR3: TGTGCCAGCAGCGACAGCGCCAACTATGGCTACACCTTC. Amino acids: CASSDSANYGYTF.